The TCR beta chain described here comes from a study of metastatic and nonmetastatic thyroid tumors. General study findings and limits: Benign nodules were reported to have significantly lower TCR beta diversity than malignant thyroid tumors, in blood and tumor.

This clone was counted at least ten times. Antigen: not known. CDR1 is LGHDT and CDR2 is YNNKEL in the germline V gene (reference sequence). Trimming left V 1 base short and J 5 bases short, with 8 bases between. The CDR3 is made up of 13 amino acids. With MiXCR, TCRdb reprocessed the PCR reads. The data contain 50,000 to 65,000 clones, less than 5% of them singletons. Thyroid surgery was preceded by no treatment in any patient. Sequenced material: blood. The chain has TRBV3-1 and TRBJ1-1; D is ambiguous. This TCR derives from a female donor with papillary thyroid cancer or a benign thyroid nodule (not recorded which). Some clones in this sample may be carry-over from other donors' samples. The DNA for the CDR3 is TGTGCCAGCAGCCAAGGAACAGCGACTGAAGCTTTCTTT. This codes for CASSQGTATEAFF.